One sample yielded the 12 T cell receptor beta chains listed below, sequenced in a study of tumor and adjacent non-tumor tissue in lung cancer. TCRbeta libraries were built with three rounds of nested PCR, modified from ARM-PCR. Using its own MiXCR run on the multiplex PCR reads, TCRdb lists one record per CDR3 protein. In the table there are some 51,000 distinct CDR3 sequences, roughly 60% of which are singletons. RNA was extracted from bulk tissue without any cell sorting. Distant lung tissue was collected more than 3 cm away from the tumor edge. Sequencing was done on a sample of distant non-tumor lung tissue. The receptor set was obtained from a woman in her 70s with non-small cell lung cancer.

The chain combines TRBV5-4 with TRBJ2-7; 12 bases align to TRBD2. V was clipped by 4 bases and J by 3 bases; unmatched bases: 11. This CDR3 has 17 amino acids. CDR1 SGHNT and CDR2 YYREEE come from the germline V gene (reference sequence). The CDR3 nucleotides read TGTGCCAGCAGCAGCGGACTAGCGGGGTTGGTCTACTACGAGCAGTACTTC. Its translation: CASSSGLAGLVYYEQYF. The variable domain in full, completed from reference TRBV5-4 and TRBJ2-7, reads ETGVTQSPTHLIKTRGQQVTLRCSSQSGHNTVSWYQQALGQGPQFIFQYYREEENGRGNFPPRFSGLQFPNYSSELNVNALELDDSALYLCASSSGLAGLVYYEQYFGPGTRLTVT.

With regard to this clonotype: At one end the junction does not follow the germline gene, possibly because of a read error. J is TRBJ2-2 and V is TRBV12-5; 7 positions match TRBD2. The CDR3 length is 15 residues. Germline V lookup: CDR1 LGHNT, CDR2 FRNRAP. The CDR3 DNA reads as TGTGCTAGTAGTTTGCATGCCGGGGGGATCGGGGAGCTGTTTTTT. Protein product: CASSLHAGGIGELFF.

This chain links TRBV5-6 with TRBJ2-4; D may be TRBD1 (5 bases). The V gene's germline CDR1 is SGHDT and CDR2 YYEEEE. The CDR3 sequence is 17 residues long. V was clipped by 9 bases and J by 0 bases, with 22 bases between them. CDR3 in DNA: TGTGCCATTAGCTTGCGCAGGGCATTTGTAGCCAAAAACATTCAGTACTTC. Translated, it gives CAISLRRAFVAKNIQYF.

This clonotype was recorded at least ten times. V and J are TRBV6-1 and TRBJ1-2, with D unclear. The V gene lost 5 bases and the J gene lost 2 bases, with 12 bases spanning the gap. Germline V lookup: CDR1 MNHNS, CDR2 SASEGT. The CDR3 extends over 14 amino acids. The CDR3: CASSIPTPNYGYTF. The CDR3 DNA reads TGTGCCAGCAGTATCCCGACACCCAACTATGGCTACACCTTC.

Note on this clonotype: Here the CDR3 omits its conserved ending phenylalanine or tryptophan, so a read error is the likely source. CDR3 sequence (DNA): TGTGCCAGCACTATCTCGGAGGGGGGCCGATCACACCTCCACTCT. Its translation is CASTISEGGRSHLHS. The chain joins TRBV12-3 or TRBV12-4 to TRBJ1-6, with D possibly matching TRBD1 (6 bases). CDR3 size: 15 residues.

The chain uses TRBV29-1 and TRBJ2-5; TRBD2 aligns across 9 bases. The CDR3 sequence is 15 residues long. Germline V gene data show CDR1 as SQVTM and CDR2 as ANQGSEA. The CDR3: CSVKGRAGGGETQYF. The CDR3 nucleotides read TGCAGTGTCAAGGGACGAGCGGGAGGAGGAGAGACCCAGTACTTC. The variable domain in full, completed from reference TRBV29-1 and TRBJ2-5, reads SAVISQKPSRDICQRGTSLTIQCQVDSQVTMMFWYRQQPGQSLTLIATANQGSEATYESGFVIDKFPISRPNLTFSTLTVSNMSPEDSSIYLCSVKGRAGGGETQYFGPGTRLLVL.

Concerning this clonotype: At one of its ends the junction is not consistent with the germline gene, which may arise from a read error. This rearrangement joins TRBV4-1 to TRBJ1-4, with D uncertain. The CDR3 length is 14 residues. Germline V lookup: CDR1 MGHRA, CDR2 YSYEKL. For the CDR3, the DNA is TGCGCCACCAGCCAAGAGAGCCTAATGGTGAAACTGTTTTTT. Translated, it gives CATSQESLMVKLFF.

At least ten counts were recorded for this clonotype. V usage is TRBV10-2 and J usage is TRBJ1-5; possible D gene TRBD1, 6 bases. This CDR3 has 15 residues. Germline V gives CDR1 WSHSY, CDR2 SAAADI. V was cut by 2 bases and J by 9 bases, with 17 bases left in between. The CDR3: CASSENRAPIGPQHF. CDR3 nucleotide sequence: TGCGCCAGCAGTGAGAACAGGGCCCCTATAGGGCCCCAGCATTTT.

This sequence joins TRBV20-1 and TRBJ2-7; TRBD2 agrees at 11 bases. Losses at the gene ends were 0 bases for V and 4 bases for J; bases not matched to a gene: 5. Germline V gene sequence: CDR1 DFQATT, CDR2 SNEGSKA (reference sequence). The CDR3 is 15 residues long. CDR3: CSARDGASGRYEQYF. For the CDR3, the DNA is TGCAGTGCTAGAGATGGCGCTAGCGGGAGGTACGAGCAGTACTTC.

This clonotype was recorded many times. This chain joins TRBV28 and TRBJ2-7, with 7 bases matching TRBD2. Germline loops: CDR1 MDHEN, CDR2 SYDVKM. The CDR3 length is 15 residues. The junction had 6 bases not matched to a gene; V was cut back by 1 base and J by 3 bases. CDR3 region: CASSLLGGDLYEQYF. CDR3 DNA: TGTGCCAGCAGTTTATTGGGAGGGGACCTCTACGAGCAGTACTTC.

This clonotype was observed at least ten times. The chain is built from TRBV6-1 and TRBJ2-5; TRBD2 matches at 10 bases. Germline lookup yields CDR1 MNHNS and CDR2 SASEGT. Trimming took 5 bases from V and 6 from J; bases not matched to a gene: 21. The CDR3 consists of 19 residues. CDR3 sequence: CASSTRPLAGAFEVKTQYF. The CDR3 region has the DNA TGTGCCAGCAGTACGCGCCCGCTAGCGGGAGCATTTGAGGTGAAGACCCAGTACTTC.

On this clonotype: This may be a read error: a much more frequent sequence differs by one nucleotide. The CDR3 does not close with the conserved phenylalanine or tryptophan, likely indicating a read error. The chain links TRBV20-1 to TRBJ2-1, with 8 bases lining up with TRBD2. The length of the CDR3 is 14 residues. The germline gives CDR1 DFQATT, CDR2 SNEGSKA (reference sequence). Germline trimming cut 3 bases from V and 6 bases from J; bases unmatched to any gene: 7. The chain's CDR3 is CSASPAGDGNEQFL. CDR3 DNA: TGCAGTGCTAGCCCAGCGGGAGATGGCAATGAGCAGTTCTTA.